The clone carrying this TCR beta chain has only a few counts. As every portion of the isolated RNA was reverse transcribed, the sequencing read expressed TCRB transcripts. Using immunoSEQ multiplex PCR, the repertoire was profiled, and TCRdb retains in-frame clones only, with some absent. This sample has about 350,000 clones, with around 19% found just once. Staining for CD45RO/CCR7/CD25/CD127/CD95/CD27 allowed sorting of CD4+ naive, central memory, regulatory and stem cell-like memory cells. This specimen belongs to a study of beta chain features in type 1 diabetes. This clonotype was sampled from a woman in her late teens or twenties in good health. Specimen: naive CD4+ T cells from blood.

CDR3 protein: CASSPDTGGNYGYTF. The CDR3 bases are TGTGCCAGCTCACCAGATACAGGGGGAAACTATGGCTACACCTTC. V usage is TRBV18 and J usage is TRBJ1-2; 8 nucleotides match TRBD1. Germline CDR1 is KGHSH and CDR2 is LQKENI. V lost 2 bases to trimming and J lost 2 bases; unmatched junction nucleotides: 4. This CDR3 is built from 15 residues.